This T cell receptor beta chain was sequenced in a study of post-analysis software for immune sequencing data. About the research overall: Several disease courses (relapsing-remitting, secondary progressive and progressive-relapsing) of multiple sclerosis were included.

This clonotype was detected ten times or more. Its antigen remains unknown. The germline gene is not matched at one end of the junction; a read error may be the cause. Germline V gives CDR1 MNHNS, CDR2 SASEGT. CDR3 size: 15 residues. TCR beta libraries were prepared from cDNA with unique molecular identifiers. It was from roughly 1.1 to 9.2 million T cells that about 500,000 cDNA molecules came. TCRdb processed the PCR reads anew with MiXCR; each CDR3 protein has one entry. This table holds 250,000 to 300,000 distinct CDR3 sequences, approximately 34% found once. Regarding the study as a whole: There was significantly lower normalized Chao1 diversity in multiple sclerosis patients than in controls. Roughly five TRBV segments were more frequent in patients than controls; TRBV5-6, TRBV5-1 and TRBV20-1 belonged to this group. F-measure co-clustering was strong for batch-matched samples.

Sequenced material: blood. The TCR sequence derives from a girl aged 10-17 years with multiple sclerosis. The rearrangement uses TRBV6-1 and TRBJ2-3; perhaps TRBD1 as D (6 bases). The CDR3 sequence is CASRETGFITDTQYF. CDR3 DNA: TGTGCCAGCCGTGAGACAGGCTTTATCACAGATACGCAGTATTTT.